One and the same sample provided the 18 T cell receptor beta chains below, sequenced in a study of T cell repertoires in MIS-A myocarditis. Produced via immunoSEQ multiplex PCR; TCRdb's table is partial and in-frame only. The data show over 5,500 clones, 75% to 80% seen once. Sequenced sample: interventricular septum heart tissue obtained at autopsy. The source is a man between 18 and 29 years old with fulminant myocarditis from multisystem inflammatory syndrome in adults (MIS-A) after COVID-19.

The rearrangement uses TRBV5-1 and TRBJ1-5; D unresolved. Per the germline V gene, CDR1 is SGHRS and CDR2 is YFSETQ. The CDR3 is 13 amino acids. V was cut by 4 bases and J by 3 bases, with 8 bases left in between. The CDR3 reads CASSLDLNQPQHF. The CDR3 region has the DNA TGCGCCAGCAGCCTGGACCTCAATCAGCCCCAGCATTTT.

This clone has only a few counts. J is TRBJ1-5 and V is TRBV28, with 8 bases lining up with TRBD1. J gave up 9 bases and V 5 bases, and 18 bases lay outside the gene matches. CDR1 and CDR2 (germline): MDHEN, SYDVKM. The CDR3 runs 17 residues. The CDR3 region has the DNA TGTGCCAGCAGTAACGACAGGGGAAGGGGCCTATACCTGCCCCAGCATTTT. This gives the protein CASSNDRGRGLYLPQHF.

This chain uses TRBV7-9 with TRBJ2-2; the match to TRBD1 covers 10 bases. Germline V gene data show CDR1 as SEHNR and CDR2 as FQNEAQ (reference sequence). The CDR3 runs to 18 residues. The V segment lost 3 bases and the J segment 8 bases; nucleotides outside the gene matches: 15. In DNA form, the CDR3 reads TGTGCCAGCAGCTTCAACGCCGGGACAGGGGTCTTTAGGGGGGAGCTGTTTTTT. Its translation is CASSFNAGTGVFRGELFF.

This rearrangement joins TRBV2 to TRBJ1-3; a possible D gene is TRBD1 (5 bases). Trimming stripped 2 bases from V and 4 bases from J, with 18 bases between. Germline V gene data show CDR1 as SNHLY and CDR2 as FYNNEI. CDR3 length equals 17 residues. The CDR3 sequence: CASSETGLPTGGNTIYF. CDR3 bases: TGTGCCAGCAGTGAAACGGGACTTCCCACGGGCGGAAACACCATATATTTT. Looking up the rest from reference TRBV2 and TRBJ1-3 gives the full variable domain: EPEVTQTPSHQVTQMGQEVILRCVPISNHLYFYWYRQILGQKVEFLVSFYNNEISEKSEIFDDQFSVERPDGSNFTLKIRSTKLEDSAMYFCASSETGLPTGGNTIYFGEGSWLTVV.

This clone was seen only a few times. The chain's CDR3 is CASSQEGNSFYEQYF. The CDR3 nucleotides are TGCGCCAGCAGCCAAGAAGGTAACAGCTTCTACGAGCAGTACTTC. V and J are TRBV4-3 and TRBJ2-7; D unclear. CDR3 size: 15 residues. Germline CDR1 reads LGHNA; CDR2 reads YSLEER. The V and J ends lost 0 bases and 3 bases respectively, with 12 bases between them.

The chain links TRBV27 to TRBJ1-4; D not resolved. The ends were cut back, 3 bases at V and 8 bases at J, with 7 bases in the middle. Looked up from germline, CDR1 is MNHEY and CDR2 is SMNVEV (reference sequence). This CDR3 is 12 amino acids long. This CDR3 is CASSFAGEKLFF. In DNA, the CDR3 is TGTGCCAGCAGTTTCGCCGGAGAAAAACTGTTTTTT. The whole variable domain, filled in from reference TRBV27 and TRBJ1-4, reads EAQVTQNPRYLITVTGKKLTVTCSQNMNHEYMSWYRQDPGLGLRQIYYSMNVEVTDKGDVPEGYKVSRKEKRNFPLILESPSPNQTSLYFCASSFAGEKLFFGSGTQLSVL.

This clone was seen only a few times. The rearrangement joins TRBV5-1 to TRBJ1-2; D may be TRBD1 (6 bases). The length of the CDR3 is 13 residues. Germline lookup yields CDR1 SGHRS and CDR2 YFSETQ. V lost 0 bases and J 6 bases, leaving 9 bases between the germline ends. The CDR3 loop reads CASSLGQGNGYTF. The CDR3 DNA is TGCGCCAGCAGCTTGGGTCAGGGGAATGGCTACACCTTC.

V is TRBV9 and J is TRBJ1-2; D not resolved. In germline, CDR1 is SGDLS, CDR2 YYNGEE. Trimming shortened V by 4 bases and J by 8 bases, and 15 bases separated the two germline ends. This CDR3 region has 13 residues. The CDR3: CASSSRSRGGYTF. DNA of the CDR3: TGTGCCAGCAGCTCCCGCTCTCGCGGAGGCTACACCTTC. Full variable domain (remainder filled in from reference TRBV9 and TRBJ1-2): DSGVTQTPKHLITATGQRVTLRCSPRSGDLSVYWYQQSLDQGLQFLIQYYNGEERAKGNILERFSAQQFPDLHSELNLSSLELGDSALYFCASSSRSRGGYTFGSGTRLTVV.

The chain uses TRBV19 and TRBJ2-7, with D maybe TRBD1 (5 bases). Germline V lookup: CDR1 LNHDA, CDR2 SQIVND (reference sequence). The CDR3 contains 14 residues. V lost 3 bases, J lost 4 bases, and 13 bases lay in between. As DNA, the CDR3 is TGTGCCAGTAGTATTTTCATCAGGGCTTACGAGCAGTACTTC. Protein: CASSIFIRAYEQYF. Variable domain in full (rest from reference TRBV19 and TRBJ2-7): DGGITQSPKYLFRKEGQNVTLSCEQNLNHDAMYWYRQDPGQGLRLIYYSQIVNDFQKGDIAEGYSVSREKKESFPLTVTSAQKNPTAFYLCASSIFIRAYEQYFGPGTRLTVT.

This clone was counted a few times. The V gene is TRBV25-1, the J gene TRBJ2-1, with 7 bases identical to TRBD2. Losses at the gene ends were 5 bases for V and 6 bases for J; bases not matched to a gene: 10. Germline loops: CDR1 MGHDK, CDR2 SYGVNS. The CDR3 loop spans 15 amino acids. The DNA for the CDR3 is TGTGCCAGCAGTCAACCCGGGACTACCTCCAATGAGCAGTTCTTC. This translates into CASSQPGTTSNEQFF.

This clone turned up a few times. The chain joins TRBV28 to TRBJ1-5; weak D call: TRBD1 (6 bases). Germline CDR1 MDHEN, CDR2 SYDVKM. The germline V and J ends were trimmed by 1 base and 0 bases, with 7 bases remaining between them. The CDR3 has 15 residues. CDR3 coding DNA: TGTGCCAGCAGTTTATACAGGGATAGCAATCAGCCCCAGCATTTT. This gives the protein CASSLYRDSNQPQHF.

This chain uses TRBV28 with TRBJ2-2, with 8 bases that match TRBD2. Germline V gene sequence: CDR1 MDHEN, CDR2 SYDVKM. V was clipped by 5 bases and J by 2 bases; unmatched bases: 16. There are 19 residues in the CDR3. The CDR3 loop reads CASSRLKFSGNINTGELFF. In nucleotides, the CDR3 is TGTGCCAGCAGTCGCCTGAAGTTTAGCGGGAACATAAACACCGGGGAGCTGTTTTTT.

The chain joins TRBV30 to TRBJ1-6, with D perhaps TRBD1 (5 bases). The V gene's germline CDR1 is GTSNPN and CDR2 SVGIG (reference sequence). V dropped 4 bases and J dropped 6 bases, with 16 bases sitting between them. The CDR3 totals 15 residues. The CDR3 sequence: CAWIGYPGGNSPLHF. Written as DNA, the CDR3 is TGTGCCTGGATTGGGTATCCGGGGGGTAATTCACCCCTCCACTTT.

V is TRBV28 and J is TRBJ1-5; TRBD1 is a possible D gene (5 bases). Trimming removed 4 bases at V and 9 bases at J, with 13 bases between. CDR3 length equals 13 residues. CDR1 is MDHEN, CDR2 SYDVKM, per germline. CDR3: CASSSNLGGPQHF. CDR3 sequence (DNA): TGTGCCAGCAGTTCCAACTTGGGGGGGCCCCAGCATTTT.

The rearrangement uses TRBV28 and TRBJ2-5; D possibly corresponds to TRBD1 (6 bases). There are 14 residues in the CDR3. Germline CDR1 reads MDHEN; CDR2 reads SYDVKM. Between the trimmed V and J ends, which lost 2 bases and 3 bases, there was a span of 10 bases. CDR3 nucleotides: TGTGCCAGCAGTTTACCAGGGGCGGAAGAGACCCAGTACTTC. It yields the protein CASSLPGAEETQYF.

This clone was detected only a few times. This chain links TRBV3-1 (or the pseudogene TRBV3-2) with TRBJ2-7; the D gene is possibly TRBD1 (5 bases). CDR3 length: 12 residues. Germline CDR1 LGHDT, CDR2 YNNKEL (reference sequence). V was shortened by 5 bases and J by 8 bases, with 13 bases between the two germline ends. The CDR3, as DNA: TGTGCCAGCAGCTCAGGACAAGATAAGCAGTACTTC. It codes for CASSSGQDKQYF.

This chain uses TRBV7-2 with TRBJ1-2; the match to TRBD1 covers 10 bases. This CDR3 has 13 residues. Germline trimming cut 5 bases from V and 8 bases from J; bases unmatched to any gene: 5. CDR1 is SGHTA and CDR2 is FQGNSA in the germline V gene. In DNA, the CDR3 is TGTGCCAGCAGCCCCCGGACAGGGGGAGGCTACACCTTC. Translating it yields CASSPRTGGGYTF.

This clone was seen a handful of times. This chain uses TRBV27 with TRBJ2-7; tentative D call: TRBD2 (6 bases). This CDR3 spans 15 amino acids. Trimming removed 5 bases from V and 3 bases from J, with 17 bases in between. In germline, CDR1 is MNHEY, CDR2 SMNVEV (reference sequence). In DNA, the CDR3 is TGTGCCAGCAGTCCAACCGGGACTGGTTACTACGAGCAGTACTTC. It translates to CASSPTGTGYYEQYF.